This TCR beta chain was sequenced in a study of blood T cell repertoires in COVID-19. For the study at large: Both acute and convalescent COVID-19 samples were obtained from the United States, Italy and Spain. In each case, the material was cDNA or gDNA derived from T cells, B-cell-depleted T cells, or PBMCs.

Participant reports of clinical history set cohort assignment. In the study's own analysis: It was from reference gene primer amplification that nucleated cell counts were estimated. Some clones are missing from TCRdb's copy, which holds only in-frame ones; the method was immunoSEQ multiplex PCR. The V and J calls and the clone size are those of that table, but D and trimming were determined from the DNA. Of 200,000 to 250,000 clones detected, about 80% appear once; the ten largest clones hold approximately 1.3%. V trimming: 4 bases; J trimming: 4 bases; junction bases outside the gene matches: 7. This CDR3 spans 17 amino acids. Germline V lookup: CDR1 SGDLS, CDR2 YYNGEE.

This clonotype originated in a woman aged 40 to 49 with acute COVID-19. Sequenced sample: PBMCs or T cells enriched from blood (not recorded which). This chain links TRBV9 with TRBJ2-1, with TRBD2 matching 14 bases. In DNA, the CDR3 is TGTGCCAGCAGCCGCGGACTAGCGGGGGGCAATTACAATGAGCAGTTCTTC. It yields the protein CASSRGLAGGNYNEQFF.